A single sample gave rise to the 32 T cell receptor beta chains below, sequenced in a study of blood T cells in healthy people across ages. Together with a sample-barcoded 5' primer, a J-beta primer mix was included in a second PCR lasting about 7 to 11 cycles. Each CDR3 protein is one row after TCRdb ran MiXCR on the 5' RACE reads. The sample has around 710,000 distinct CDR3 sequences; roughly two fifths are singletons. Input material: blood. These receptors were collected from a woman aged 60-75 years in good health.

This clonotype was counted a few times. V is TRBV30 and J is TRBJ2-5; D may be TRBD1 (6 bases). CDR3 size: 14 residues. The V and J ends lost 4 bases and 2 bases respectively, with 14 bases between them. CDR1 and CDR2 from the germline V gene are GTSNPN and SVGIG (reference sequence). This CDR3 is CAWNLQGIQETQYF. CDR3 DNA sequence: TGTGCCTGGAACCTCCAGGGGATACAAGAGACCCAGTACTTC. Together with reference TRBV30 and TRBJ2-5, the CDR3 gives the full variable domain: SQTIHQWPATLVQPVGSPLSLECTVEGTSNPNLYWYRQAAGRGLQLLFYSVGIGQISSEVPQNLSASRPQDRQFILSSKKLLLSDSGFYLCAWNLQGIQETQYFGPGTRLLVL.

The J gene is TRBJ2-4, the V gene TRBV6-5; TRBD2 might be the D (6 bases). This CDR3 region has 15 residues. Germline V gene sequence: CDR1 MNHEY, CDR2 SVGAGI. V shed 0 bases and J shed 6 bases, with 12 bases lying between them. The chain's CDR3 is CASSYSSGHGNIQYF. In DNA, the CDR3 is TGTGCCAGCAGTTACTCGAGCGGGCATGGAAACATTCAGTACTTC.

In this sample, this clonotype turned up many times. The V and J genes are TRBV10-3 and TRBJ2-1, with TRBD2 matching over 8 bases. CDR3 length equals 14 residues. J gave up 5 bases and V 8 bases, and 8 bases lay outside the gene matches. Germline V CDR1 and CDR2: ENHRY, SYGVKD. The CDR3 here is CAISGRAGDNEQFF. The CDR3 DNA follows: TGTGCCATCTCGGGTCGAGCGGGGGACAATGAGCAGTTCTTC.

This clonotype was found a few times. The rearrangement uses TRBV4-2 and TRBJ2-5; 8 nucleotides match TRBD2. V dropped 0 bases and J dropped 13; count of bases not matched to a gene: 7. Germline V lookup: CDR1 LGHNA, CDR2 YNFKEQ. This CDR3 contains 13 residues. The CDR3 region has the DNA TGTGCCAGCAGCCAAGATACCGCGGGAGGTTGGTACTTC. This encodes CASSQDTAGGWYF.

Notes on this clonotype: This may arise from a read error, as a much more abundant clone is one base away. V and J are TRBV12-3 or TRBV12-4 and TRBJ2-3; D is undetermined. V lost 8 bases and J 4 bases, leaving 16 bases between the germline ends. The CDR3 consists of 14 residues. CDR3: CASGPPLVPDTQYF. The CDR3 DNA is TGTGCCAGCGGTCCCCCTCTCGTCCCAGATACGCAGTATTTT.

CDR3 DNA: TGTGCCAGTAGCCCGATAGCGGGGAACACCGGGGAGCTGTTTTTT. Amino acid sequence: CASSPIAGNTGELFF. V gene TRBV6-1 combines with J gene TRBJ2-2, with 7 bases fitting TRBD2. The V segment lost 9 bases and the J segment 1 base; nucleotides outside the gene matches: 8. The CDR3 loop spans 15 amino acids. The germline V gene encodes CDR1 MNHNS and CDR2 SASEGT.

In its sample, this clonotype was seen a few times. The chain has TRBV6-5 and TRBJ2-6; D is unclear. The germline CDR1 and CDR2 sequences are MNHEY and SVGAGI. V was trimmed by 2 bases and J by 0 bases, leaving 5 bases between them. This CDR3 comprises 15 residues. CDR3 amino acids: CASSYGVSGANVLTF. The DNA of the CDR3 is TGTGCCAGCAGTTACGGGGTCTCTGGGGCCAACGTCCTGACTTTC.

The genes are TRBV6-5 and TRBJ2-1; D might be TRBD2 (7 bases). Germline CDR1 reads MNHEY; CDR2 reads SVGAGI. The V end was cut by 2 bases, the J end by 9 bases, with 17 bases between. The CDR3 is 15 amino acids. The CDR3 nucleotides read TGTGCCAGCAGTTACGGTGCGGGGGCTTCCAGTGAGCAGTTCTTC. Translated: CASSYGAGASSEQFF.

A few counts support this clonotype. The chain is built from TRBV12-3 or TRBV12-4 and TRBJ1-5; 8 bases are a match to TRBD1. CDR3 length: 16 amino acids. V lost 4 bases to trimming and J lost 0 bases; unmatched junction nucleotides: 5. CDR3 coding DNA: TGTGCCAGCAGTTGGGGGACAGGTTATAGCAATCAGCCCCAGCATTTT. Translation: CASSWGTGYSNQPQHF.

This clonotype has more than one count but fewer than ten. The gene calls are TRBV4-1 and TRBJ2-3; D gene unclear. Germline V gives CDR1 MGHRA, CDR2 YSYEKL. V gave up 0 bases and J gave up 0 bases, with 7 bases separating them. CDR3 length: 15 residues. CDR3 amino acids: CASSQDRASTDTQYF. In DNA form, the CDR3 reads TGCGCCAGCAGCCAAGATCGCGCTAGCACAGATACGCAGTATTTT.

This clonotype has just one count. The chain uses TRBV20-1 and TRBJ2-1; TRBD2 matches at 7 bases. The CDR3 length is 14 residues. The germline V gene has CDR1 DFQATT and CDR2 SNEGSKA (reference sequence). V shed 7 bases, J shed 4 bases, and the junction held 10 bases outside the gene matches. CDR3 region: CSVPAGRIYNEQFF. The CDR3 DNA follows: TGCAGTGTTCCAGCGGGAAGAATTTACAATGAGCAGTTCTTC.

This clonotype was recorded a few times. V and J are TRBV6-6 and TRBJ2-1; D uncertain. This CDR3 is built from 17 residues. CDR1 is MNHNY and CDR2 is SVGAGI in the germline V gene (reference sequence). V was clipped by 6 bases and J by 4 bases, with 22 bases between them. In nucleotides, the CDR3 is TGTGCCAGCAGCTACCAGCGAGACACCGCCTATTACAATGAGCAGTTCTTC. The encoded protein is CASSYQRDTAYYNEQFF.

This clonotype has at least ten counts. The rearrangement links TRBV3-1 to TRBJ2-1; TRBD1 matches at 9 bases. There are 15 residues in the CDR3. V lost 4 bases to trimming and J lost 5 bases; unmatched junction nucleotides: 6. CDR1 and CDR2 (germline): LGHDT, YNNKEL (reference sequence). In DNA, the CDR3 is TGTGCCAGCAGCCTCACAGGGGGCCAGGACAATGAGCAGTTCTTC. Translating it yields CASSLTGGQDNEQFF.

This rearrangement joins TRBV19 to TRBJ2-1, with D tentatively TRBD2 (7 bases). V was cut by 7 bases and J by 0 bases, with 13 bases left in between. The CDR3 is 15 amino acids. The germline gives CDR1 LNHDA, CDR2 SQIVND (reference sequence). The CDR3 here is CASKRGGDSYNEQFF. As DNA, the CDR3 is TGTGCCAGTAAAAGGGGGGGCGACTCCTACAATGAGCAGTTCTTC. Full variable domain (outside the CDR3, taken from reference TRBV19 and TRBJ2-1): DGGITQSPKYLFRKEGQNVTLSCEQNLNHDAMYWYRQDPGQGLRLIYYSQIVNDFQKGDIAEGYSVSREKKESFPLTVTSAQKNPTAFYLCASKRGGDSYNEQFFGPGTRLTVL.

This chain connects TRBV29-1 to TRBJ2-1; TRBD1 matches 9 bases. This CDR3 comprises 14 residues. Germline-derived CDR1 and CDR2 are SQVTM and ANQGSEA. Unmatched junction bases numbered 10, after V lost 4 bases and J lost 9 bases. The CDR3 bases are TGCAGCGTTGCCACCGGGACAGGGTCGAGTGAGCAGTTCTTC. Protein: CSVATGTGSSEQFF.

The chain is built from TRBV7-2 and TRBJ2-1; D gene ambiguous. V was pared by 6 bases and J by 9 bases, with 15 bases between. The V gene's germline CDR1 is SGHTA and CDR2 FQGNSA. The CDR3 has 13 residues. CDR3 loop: CASRATPVSEQFF. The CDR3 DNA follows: TGTGCCAGCAGGGCTACTCCGGTAAGTGAGCAGTTCTTC.

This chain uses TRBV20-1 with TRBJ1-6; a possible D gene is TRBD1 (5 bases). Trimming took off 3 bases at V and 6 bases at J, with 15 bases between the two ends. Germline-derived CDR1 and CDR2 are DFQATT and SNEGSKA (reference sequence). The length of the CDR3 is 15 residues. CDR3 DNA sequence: TGCAGTGCTAGCCCAGCAGGGACCGTTAATTCACCCCTCCACTTT. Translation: CSASPAGTVNSPLHF.

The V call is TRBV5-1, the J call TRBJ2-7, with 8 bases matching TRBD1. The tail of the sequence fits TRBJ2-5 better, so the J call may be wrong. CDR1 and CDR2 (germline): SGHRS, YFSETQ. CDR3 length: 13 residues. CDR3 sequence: CASSHRGDETQYF. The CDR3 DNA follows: TGCGCCAGCAGCCACAGGGGGGATGAGACCCAGTACTTC.

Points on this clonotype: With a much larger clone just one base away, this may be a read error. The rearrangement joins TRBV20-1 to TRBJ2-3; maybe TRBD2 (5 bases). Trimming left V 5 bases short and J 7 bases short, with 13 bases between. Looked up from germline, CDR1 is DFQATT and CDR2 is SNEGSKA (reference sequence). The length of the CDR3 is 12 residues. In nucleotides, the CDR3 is TGCAGTGCTCCAAGTACGGACTATACGCAGTATTTT. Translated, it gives CSAPSTDYTQYF.

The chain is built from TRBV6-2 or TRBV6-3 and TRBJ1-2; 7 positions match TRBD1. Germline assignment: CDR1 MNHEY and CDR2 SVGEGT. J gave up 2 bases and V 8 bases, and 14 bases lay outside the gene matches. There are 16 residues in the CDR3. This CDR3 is CASFQVGDRVNYGYTF. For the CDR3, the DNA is TGTGCCAGCTTTCAAGTGGGAGACAGGGTAAACTATGGCTACACCTTC.

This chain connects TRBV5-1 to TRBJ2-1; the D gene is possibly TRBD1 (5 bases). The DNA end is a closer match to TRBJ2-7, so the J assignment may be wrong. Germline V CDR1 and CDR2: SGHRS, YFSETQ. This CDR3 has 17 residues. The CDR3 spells CASSLGLRVDSYNEQYF. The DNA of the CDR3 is TGCGCCAGCAGCTTGGGTCTCAGGGTTGACTCCTACAATGAGCAGTACTTC.

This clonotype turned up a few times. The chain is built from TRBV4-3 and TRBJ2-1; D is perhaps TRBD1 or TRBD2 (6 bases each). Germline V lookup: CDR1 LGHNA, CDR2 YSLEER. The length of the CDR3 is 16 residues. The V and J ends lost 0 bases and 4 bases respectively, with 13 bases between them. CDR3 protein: CASSQEPGARYNEQFF. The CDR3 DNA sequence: TGCGCCAGCAGCCAAGAACCGGGGGCCAGATACAATGAGCAGTTCTTC.

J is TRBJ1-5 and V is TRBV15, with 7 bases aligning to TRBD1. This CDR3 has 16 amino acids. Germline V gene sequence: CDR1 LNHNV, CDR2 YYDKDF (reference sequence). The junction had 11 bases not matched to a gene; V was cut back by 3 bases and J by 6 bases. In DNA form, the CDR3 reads TGTGCCACCAGCAGGGGCCCGAACAGGGGAGTTCAGCCCCAGCATTTT. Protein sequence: CATSRGPNRGVQPQHF.

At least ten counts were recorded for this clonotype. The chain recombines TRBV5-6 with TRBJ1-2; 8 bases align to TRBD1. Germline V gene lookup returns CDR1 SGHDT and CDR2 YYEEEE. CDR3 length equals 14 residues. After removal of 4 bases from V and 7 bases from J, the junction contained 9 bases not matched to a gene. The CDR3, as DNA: TGTGCCAGCAGCCTGACAGGGGAGGCCCTTGGCTACACCTTC. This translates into CASSLTGEALGYTF.

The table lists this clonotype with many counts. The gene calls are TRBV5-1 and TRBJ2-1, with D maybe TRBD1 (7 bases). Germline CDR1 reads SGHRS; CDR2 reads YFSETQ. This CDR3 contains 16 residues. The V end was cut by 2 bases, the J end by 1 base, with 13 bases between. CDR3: CASSFTAGQSYNEQFF. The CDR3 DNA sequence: TGCGCCAGCAGCTTTACCGCGGGACAGTCCTACAATGAGCAGTTCTTC.

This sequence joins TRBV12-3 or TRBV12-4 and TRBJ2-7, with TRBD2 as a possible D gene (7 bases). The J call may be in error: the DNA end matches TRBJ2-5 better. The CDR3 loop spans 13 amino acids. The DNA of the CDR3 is TGTGCCAGCAACGTACAGGGAGGGAAGACCCAGTACTTC. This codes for CASNVQGGKTQYF.

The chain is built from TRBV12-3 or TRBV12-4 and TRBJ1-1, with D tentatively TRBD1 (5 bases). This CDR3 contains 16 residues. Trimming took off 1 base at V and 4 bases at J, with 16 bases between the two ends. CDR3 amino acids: CASSLGRRGAGTEAFF. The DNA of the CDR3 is TGTGCCAGCAGTTTAGGGAGGAGGGGCGCGGGCACTGAAGCTTTCTTT.

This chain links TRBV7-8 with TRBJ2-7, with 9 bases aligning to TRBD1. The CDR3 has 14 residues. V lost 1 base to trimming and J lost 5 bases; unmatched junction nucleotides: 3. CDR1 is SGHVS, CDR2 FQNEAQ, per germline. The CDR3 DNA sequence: TGTGCCAGCAGCTTAGGGGACAGGGTAGACGAGCAGTACTTC. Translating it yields CASSLGDRVDEQYF.

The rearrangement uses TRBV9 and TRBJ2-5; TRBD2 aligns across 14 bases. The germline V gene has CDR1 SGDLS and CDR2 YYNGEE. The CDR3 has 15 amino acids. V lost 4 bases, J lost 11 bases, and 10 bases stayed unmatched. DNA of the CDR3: TGTGCCAGCAGCCCGACTAGCGGGAGGGAAGCTGAGCAGTACTTC. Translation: CASSPTSGREAEQYF.

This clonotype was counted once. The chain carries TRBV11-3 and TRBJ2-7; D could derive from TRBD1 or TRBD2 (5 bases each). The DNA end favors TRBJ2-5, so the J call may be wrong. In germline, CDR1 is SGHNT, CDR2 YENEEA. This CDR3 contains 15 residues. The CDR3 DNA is TGTGCCAGCAGCTTAGATCGTGGGACCCAGGGGACCCAGTACTTC. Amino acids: CASSLDRGTQGTQYF.

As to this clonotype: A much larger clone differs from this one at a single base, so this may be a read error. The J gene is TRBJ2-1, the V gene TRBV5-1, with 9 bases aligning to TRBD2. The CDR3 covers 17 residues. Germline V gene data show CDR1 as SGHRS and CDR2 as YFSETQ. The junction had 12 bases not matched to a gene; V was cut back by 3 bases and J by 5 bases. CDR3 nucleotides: TGCGCCAGCAGCTCTCCTTCCCTAGCGGGAAGCAACAATGAGCAGTTCTTC. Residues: CASSSPSLAGSNNEQFF.

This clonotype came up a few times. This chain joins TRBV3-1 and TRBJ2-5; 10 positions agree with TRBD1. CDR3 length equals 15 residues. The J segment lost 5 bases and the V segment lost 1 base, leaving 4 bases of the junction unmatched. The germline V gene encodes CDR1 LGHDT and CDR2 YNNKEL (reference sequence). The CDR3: CASSQGTGGLETQYF. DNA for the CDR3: TGTGCCAGCAGCCAAGGGACAGGGGGGTTGGAGACCCAGTACTTC.